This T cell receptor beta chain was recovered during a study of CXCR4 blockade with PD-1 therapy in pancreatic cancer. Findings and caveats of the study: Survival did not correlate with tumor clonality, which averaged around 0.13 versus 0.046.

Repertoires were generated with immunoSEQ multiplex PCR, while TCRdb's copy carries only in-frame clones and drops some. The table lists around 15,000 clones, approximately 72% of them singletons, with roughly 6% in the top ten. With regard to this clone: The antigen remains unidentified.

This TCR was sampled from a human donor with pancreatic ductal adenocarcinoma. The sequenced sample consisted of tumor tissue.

The CDR3 bases are TGTGCCAGCAGTATCTCGGCCAACCAAGAAGCTTTCTTT. This encodes CASSISANQEAFF. V and J are TRBV28 and TRBJ1-1; D gene unclear. The V end was cut by 5 bases, the J end by 8 bases, with 15 bases between. This CDR3 contains 13 residues. Germline CDR1 reads MDHEN; CDR2 reads SYDVKM.